Listed below are T cell receptor beta chains from one sample, sequenced in a study of shared clonotypes between healthy human individuals. Measured with immunoSEQ multiplex PCR; TCRdb has only the in-frame clones, and not every one. The sample records more than 1.2 million clones, about 98.5% being singletons. Source material: naive CD4+ T cells sorted from blood. The origin of the receptors is a man under 40 in good health. Both conserved end residues are part of each CDR3. D genes are given only for firm matches. Part of the rows lack a size; the others show once, few, many or a class for expanded clones.

d_gene | abundance | j_gene | v_gene | CDR3nt | CDR3aa
. | . | TRBJ2-1 | TRBV5-4 | TGTGCCAGCAGCTTGGCAGGACTACTGATCAATGAGCAGTTCTTC | CASSLAGLLINEQFF
TRBD2 | . | TRBJ2-1 | TRBV2 | TGTGCCCGATGGACTAGCGGGAGTAAGGATGAGCAGTTCTTC | CARWTSGSKDEQFF
. | . | TRBJ2-5 | TRBV4-3 | TGCGCCAGCAGCCAGTCCAGGACGGGCGAAGAGACCCAGTACTTC | CASSQSRTGEETQYF
. | . | TRBJ2-1 | TRBV11-3 | TGTGCCAGCAGCTCTGCTTTCCCGGGCGGCAATGAGCAGTTCTTC | CASSSAFPGGNEQFF
. | . | TRBJ2-6 | TRBV7-9 | TGTGCCAGCAGCTTAACGGGACTTCAGAGAGCCTCTGGGGCCAACGTCCTGACTTTC | CASSLTGLQRASGANVLTF
. | once | TRBJ2-3 | TRBV27 | TGTGCCAGCAGTGAATCGGGACTGGCTTGGCATACGCAGTATTTT | CASSESGLAWHTQYF
. | once | TRBJ1-5 | TRBV7-2 | TGTGCCAGCGGCCGAGGGCCAGGACGAGGCAATCAGCCCCAGCATTTT | CASGRGPGRGNQPQHF
. | . | TRBJ2-7 | TRBV6-1 | TGTGCCAGCAGTCCCCGAGGAGACTACGAGCAGTACTTC | CASSPRGDYEQYF
. | . | TRBJ2-2 | TRBV30 | TGTGCCTGGAGTGTATCCCGGAGGGGCACCGGGGAGCTGTTTTTT | CAWSVSRRGTGELFF
. | . | TRBJ1-1 | TRBV10-3 | TGTGCCATCAGTGGAGGGCAGAGCACTGAAGCTTTCTTT | CAISGGQSTEAFF
. | once | TRBJ2-4 | TRBV6-5 | TGTGCCAGCAGTTACTCGGAACTAGCCAAAAACATTCAGTACTTC | CASSYSELAKNIQYF
TRBD2 | . | TRBJ2-7 | TRBV29-1 | TGCAGCGTAGTCGGGACTGTACTAGCGGGAGTCGCAGAGCAGTACTTC | CSVVGTVLAGVAEQYF
. | . | TRBJ2-1 | TRBV7-2 | TGTGCCAGCAGCTTGGCTGGGAGCTCCTACAATGAGCAGTTCTTC | CASSLAGSSYNEQFF
. | . | TRBJ2-3 | TRBV7-7 | TGTGCCAGCAGCTTAGGAGGGGTCACAGATACGCAGTATTTT | CASSLGGVTDTQYF
. | . | TRBJ1-3 | TRBV5-1 | TGCGCCAGCAGCTTGGGGGCCACCAGCTCTGGAAACACCATATATTTT | CASSLGATSSGNTIYF
. | once | TRBJ1-1 | TRBV20-1 | TGCAGTGCTAGGGACACTCAGGACTTT | CSARDTQDF
TRBD2 | . | TRBJ2-5 | TRBV7-9 | TGTGCCAGCAGCTTAGGGGGACCGGGACTAGCGGAAGAGACCCAGTACTTC | CASSLGGPGLAEETQYF
. | . | TRBJ2-2 | TRBV5-1 | TGCGCCAGCAGCGAGATTGTCGCGAACACCGGGGAGCTGTTTTTT | CASSEIVANTGELFF
TRBD1 | once | TRBJ1-4 | TRBV5-1 | TGCGCCAGCAGCGTTTCCGGGACAGGGGGGAATGAAAAACTGTTTTTT | CASSVSGTGGNEKLFF
. | . | TRBJ1-5 | TRBV27 | TGTGCCAGCAGCCTGAGGTCGTCCCGCAATCAGCCCCAGCATTTT | CASSLRSSRNQPQHF
. | . | TRBJ1-5 | TRBV28 | TGTGCCAGCAGTTATCGGATTCAGCCCCAGCATTTT | CASSYRIQPQHF
TRBD1 | . | TRBJ1-5 | TRBV5-1 | TGCGCCAGCAGCTCGACAGGGGGTGGTCGGCCCCAGCATTTT | CASSSTGGGRPQHF
. | . | TRBJ2-7 | TRBV28 | TGTGCCAGCAGCCGCCCGGGTTCAAACTACGAGCAGTACTTC | CASSRPGSNYEQYF
. | . | TRBJ2-3 | TRBV25-1 | TGTGCCAGCAGTGAGGGGGGCAGTGGGAACACGCAGTATTTT | CASSEGGSGNTQYF
TRBD2 | . | TRBJ2-7 | TRBV29-1 | TGCAGCGTTGTAGGGCTAGCGGGAGATCTGGCCCCCTACGAGCAGTACTTC | CSVVGLAGDLAPYEQYF
. | . | TRBJ2-7 | TRBV10-2 | TGCGCCAGCAGTGTTCAGGGGTTGTCTTACGAGCAGTACTTC | CASSVQGLSYEQYF
. | . | TRBJ1-2 | TRBV5-6 | TGTGCCAGCAGCAAGTGGGCCTCGCCCAACCCCCCCGATGGCTACACCTTC | CASSKWASPNPPDGYTF
. | . | TRBJ1-4 | TRBV5-6 | TGTGCCAGCAGCTTGCCGAATGAAAAACTGTTTTTT | CASSLPNEKLFF
. | . | TRBJ2-1 | TRBV5-4 | TGTGCCAGCAGCTCCCGGGACTTTAACAATGAGCAGTTCTTC | CASSSRDFNNEQFF
. | . | TRBJ2-2 | TRBV7-3 | TGTGCCAGCAGCTTAACGGGGTTTGCCGGGGAGCTGTTTTTT | CASSLTGFAGELFF
. | . | TRBJ2-5 | TRBV6-1 | TGTGCCAGCATCGGTGGGACCCAAGAGACCCAGTACTTC | CASIGGTQETQYF
TRBD2 | . | TRBJ2-1 | TRBV28 | TGTGCCAGCAGTTTATCCGCCGGGAGGGCCAGTGAGCAGTTCTTC | CASSLSAGRASEQFF
TRBD1 | . | TRBJ1-2 | TRBV28 | TGTGCCAGCAGGCCCCAGGGGGCTTATGGCTACACCTTC | CASRPQGAYGYTF
. | . | TRBJ2-1 | TRBV29-1 | TGCAGCGTTGACCGGTCCCCAGGCCCCCCCTTTCGGTTCTTC | CSVDRSPGPPFRFF
TRBD2 | . | TRBJ2-7 | TRBV29-1 | TGCAGCGTTGAAGACGGGACTAGACGGGACTACGAGCAGTACTTC | CSVEDGTRRDYEQYF
. | . | TRBJ1-1 | TRBV28 | TGTGCCAGCAGTCCACCAGGTTTGAACACTGAAGCTTTCTTT | CASSPPGLNTEAFF
. | . | TRBJ1-4 | TRBV19 | TGTGCCAGTAGTATGGGAGAAAAACTGTTTTTT | CASSMGEKLFF
. | . | TRBJ1-1 | TRBV18 | TGTGCCAGTTCTTCCGGGGGGAACACTGAAGCTTTCTTT | CASSSGGNTEAFF
TRBD1 | . | TRBJ1-4 | TRBV7-9 | TGTGCCAGCAGCTCCCCCAGGGGGGTCGGGGAAAAACTGTTTTTT | CASSSPRGVGEKLFF
. | . | TRBJ1-1 | TRBV27 | TGTGCCAGCAGTCCCGAGGGGGTTATCGTGAACACTGAAGCTTTCTTT | CASSPEGVIVNTEAFF
. | . | TRBJ2-5 | TRBV7-9 | TGTGCCAGCAGCCTCCAAGAGACCCAGTACTTC | CASSLQETQYF
. | . | TRBJ2-1 | TRBV9 | TGTGCCAGCAGCGCCCTAGGACCCAATGAGCAGTTCTTC | CASSALGPNEQFF
. | . | TRBJ2-3 | TRBV5-1 | TGCGCCAGCAGTCAAGACAGCTACACAGATACGCAGTATTTT | CASSQDSYTDTQYF
TRBD2 | . | TRBJ2-2 | TRBV19 | TGTGCCAGTAGTATACTAGCGGGAGAGGGGGAGCTGTTTTTT | CASSILAGEGELFF
TRBD1 | . | TRBJ2-2 | TRBV7-9 | TGTGCCAGCAGCTCCCCCCCTTGGGGACAGGGCGACACCGGGGAGCTGTTTTTT | CASSSPPWGQGDTGELFF
. | . | TRBJ2-7 | TRBV15 | TGTGCCACCAGCAGAGGTCGGCTTTACGAGCAGTACTTC | CATSRGRLYEQYF
TRBD2 | . | TRBJ2-5 | TRBV5-6 | TGTGCCAGCAGGACTAGCCTAGAGACCCAGTACTTC | CASRTSLETQYF
. | . | TRBJ1-5 | TRBV6-1 | TGTGCCAGCAGTGAATTGTACAGTAACAATCAGCCCCAGCATTTT | CASSELYSNNQPQHF
. | . | TRBJ2-1 | TRBV7-2 | TGTGCCAGCAGCTCCCGAAATGAGCAGTTCTTC | CASSSRNEQFF
TRBD2 | . | TRBJ2-5 | TRBV19 | TGTGCCAGTAGTATAGTTAGCGGGTCCCAAGAGACCCAGTACTTC | CASSIVSGSQETQYF
. | . | TRBJ2-1 | TRBV5-1 | TGCGCCAGCAGCTTGAGGGTTTACAATGAGCAGTTCTTC | CASSLRVYNEQFF
TRBD2 | . | TRBJ2-1 | TRBV4-3 | TGCGCCAGCAGCCAAGGACTAGCGGGAAACAACAATGAGCAGTTCTTC | CASSQGLAGNNNEQFF
TRBD2 | . | TRBJ2-7 | TRBV5-1 | TGCGCCAGCAGCCCCGGACTAGCGGGCATCCGGTCATACGAGCAGTACTTC | CASSPGLAGIRSYEQYF
. | . | TRBJ1-5 | TRBV7-2 | TGTGCCAGCAGCTTAGTTCCAGGGGCCGGCAATCAGCCCCAGCATTTT | CASSLVPGAGNQPQHF
TRBD1 | once | TRBJ1-1 | TRBV9 | TGTGCCAGCAGCCCCCGGGACAGGGGGCGCGTGACTGAAGCTTTCTTT | CASSPRDRGRVTEAFF